The 17 T cell receptor beta chains in this list originate from one sample, sequenced in a study of technical replicates of blood from a handful of donors. Produced via immunoSEQ multiplex PCR; TCRdb's table is partial and in-frame only. The sample includes tens of thousands of clones, 94% of them seen just once. Sequencing used T cells isolated from PBMCs. Receptors were obtained from a human donor in good health.

The rearrangement uses TRBV9 and TRBJ2-3; D is possibly TRBD1 (6 bases). The CDR3 extends over 16 amino acids. V lost 0 bases, J lost 6 bases, and 17 bases lay in between. CDR1 SGDLS and CDR2 YYNGEE come from the germline V gene. As DNA, the CDR3 is TGTGCCAGCAGCGTAGGGTCAGGCTATACAGGGGATACGCAGTATTTT. It specifies CASSVGSGYTGDTQYF. Combining the CDR3 with reference TRBV9 and TRBJ2-3 gives the whole variable domain DSGVTQTPKHLITATGQRVTLRCSPRSGDLSVYWYQQSLDQGLQFLIQYYNGEERAKGNILERFSAQQFPDLHSELNLSSLELGDSALYFCASSVGSGYTGDTQYFGPGTRLTVL.

The chain carries TRBV19 and TRBJ2-1; 12 bases are a match to TRBD2. J gave up 9 bases and V 2 bases, and 5 bases lay outside the gene matches. This CDR3 has 15 residues. The germline V gene has CDR1 LNHDA and CDR2 SQIVND (reference sequence). CDR3 residues: CASSILAGGRSEQFF. Here the CDR3 DNA reads TGTGCCAGTAGTATACTAGCGGGAGGGCGAAGTGAGCAGTTCTTC.

The CDR3 sequence is CASSLSSSGNTIYF. CDR3 nucleotides: TGTGCCAGCAGCTTATCCAGCTCTGGAAACACCATATATTTT. V is TRBV7-8 and J is TRBJ1-3; no clear D gene. Germline CDR1 SGHVS, CDR2 FQNEAQ. Trimming shortened V by 2 bases and J by 0 bases, and 5 bases separated the two germline ends. The CDR3 contains 14 residues. Together with reference TRBV7-8 and TRBJ1-3, the CDR3 gives the full variable domain: GAGVSQSPRYKVAKRGQDVALRCDPISGHVSLFWYQQALGQGPEFLTYFQNEAQLDKSGLPSDRFFAERPEGSVSTLKIQRTQQEDSAVYLCASSLSSSGNTIYFGEGSWLTVV.

V is TRBV29-1 and J is TRBJ1-1, with 7 positions matching TRBD1. Germline V CDR1 and CDR2: SQVTM, ANQGSEA. The V segment lost 6 bases and the J segment 5 bases; nucleotides outside the gene matches: 6. This CDR3 comprises 12 residues. The CDR3 region is CSVRPGGTEAFF. CDR3 DNA sequence: TGCAGCGTGCGACCAGGGGGGACTGAAGCTTTCTTT.

This clone was seen just once. The rearrangement uses TRBV30 and TRBJ1-2, with D maybe TRBD1 (5 bases). Germline lookup yields CDR1 GTSNPN and CDR2 SVGIG (reference sequence). The V end lost 1 base, the J end lost 4 bases, and 16 bases lay between the germline ends. The CDR3 is 15 residues long. The CDR3 loop reads CAWSGDSFYSYGYTF. DNA for the CDR3: TGTGCCTGGAGTGGCGACAGCTTTTACTCCTATGGCTACACCTTC.

The chain is built from TRBV6-5 and TRBJ2-3, with TRBD2 matching 9 bases. Germline V lookup: CDR1 MNHEY, CDR2 SVGAGI. This CDR3 is built from 15 residues. After removal of 6 bases from V and 0 bases from J, the junction contained 4 bases not matched to a gene. CDR3 in amino acids: CASSHTSGSTDTQYF. The CDR3 bases are TGTGCCAGCAGCCATACTAGCGGGAGCACAGATACGCAGTATTTT.

V and J are TRBV27 and TRBJ2-7, with a possible D match to TRBD2 (5 bases). This CDR3 region has 14 residues. The V and J ends lost 5 bases and 2 bases respectively, with 13 bases between them. Germline CDR1 is MNHEY and CDR2 is SMNVEV (reference sequence). The CDR3 DNA is TGTGCCAGCAGTCTCGAGCGGTTCGCCTACGAGCAGTACTTC. Its protein is CASSLERFAYEQYF.

V is TRBV28 and J is TRBJ2-6, with D possibly being TRBD1 (6 bases). Trimming took 1 base from V and 3 from J, leaving 10 bases between them. Per the germline V gene, CDR1 is MDHEN and CDR2 is SYDVKM. The CDR3 is 16 amino acids. The CDR3, as DNA: TGTGCCAGCAGTTTATTTTACAGGGATGGGGCCAACGTCCTGACTTTC. It specifies CASSLFYRDGANVLTF.

The rearrangement joins TRBV10-3 to TRBJ2-5; 8 positions agree with TRBD2. Germline loops: CDR1 ENHRY, CDR2 SYGVKD. CDR3 length: 15 residues. Germline trimming cut 3 bases from V and 5 bases from J; bases unmatched to any gene: 8. For the CDR3, the DNA is TGTGCCATCAGTGATAAAGCGGGAGTAGGCGAGACCCAGTACTTC. It is translated as CAISDKAGVGETQYF.

The chain has TRBV11-2 and TRBJ2-7; TRBD2 matches at 11 bases. V lost 2 bases to trimming and J lost 7 bases; unmatched junction nucleotides: 7. CDR1 and CDR2 (germline): SGHAT, FQNNGV. The CDR3 has 15 residues. CDR3 nucleotide sequence: TGTGCCAGCAGCTTAATAGCGGGAGGGCTGGGAGAGCAGTACTTC. The encoded protein is CASSLIAGGLGEQYF.

The chain employs TRBV28 and TRBJ2-1, with TRBD2 matching 10 bases. Germline CDR1 is MDHEN and CDR2 is SYDVKM. This CDR3 region has 14 residues. V gave up 6 bases and J gave up 3 bases; unmatched junction bases: 2. As DNA, the CDR3 is TGTGCCAGCAGGACTAGCGGGCTCTACAATGAGCAGTTCTTC. Amino acid sequence: CASRTSGLYNEQFF.

The chain couples TRBV5-1 to TRBJ2-1; a possible D gene is TRBD1 (5 bases). Germline V gives CDR1 SGHRS, CDR2 YFSETQ. V was clipped by 2 bases and J by 10 bases, with 10 bases between them. This CDR3 is built from 12 residues. The CDR3 here is CASSFTQGEQFF. CDR3 DNA sequence: TGCGCCAGCAGCTTCACTCAGGGAGAGCAGTTCTTC.

The chain carries TRBV9 and TRBJ2-1; 9 nucleotides match TRBD2. J gave up 6 bases and V 1 base, and 8 bases lay outside the gene matches. CDR1 is SGDLS and CDR2 is YYNGEE in the germline V gene. This CDR3 is 16 amino acids long. CDR3 in amino acids: CASSVPSSGTANEQFF. Written as DNA, the CDR3 is TGTGCCAGCAGCGTACCCTCTAGCGGGACGGCCAATGAGCAGTTCTTC.

The chain links TRBV2 to TRBJ1-2; 11 positions match TRBD1. The trim removed 6 bases at V and 3 bases at J, leaving 3 bases unmatched. CDR1 and CDR2 from the germline V gene are SNHLY and FYNNEI. The CDR3 sequence is 14 residues long. This CDR3 is CASRDRGPHYGYTF. The CDR3 coding sequence is TGTGCCAGCAGGGACAGGGGGCCTCACTATGGCTACACCTTC.

This chain connects TRBV27 to TRBJ2-1; 10 nucleotides align to TRBD2. The V gene's germline CDR1 is MNHEY and CDR2 SMNVEV (reference sequence). Unmatched junction bases numbered 9, after V lost 6 bases and J lost 4 bases. This CDR3 region has 16 residues. The CDR3, as DNA: TGTGCCAGCAGCCAGCAGAGGACTAGCGGTTACAATGAGCAGTTCTTC. Amino acid sequence: CASSQQRTSGYNEQFF.

This chain connects TRBV18 to TRBJ1-3, with D possibly matching TRBD1 (5 bases). CDR1 and CDR2 from the germline V gene are KGHSH and LQKENI. This CDR3 region has 16 residues. V lost 4 bases and J 0 bases, leaving 13 bases between the germline ends. The CDR3 region has the DNA TGTGCCAGCTCACGCCCGGGACTGACCTCTGGAAACACCATATATTTT. Translating gives CASSRPGLTSGNTIYF.

This clone has just a few counts. The gene calls are TRBV10-3 and TRBJ2-3; 8 bases line up with TRBD1. The CDR3 sequence is 15 residues long. The V segment lost 6 bases and the J segment 2 bases; nucleotides outside the gene matches: 7. Per the germline V gene, CDR1 is ENHRY and CDR2 is SYGVKD. CDR3 in amino acids: CAIRDRVNPTDTQYF. The CDR3 nucleotides are TGTGCCATCAGGGACAGGGTTAATCCCACAGATACGCAGTATTTT.